This is a list of T cell receptor beta chains from one sample in a study of T cell changes during pregnancy in multiple sclerosis. Using immunoSEQ multiplex PCR, the repertoire was profiled, and TCRdb retains in-frame clones only, with some absent. The sample records about 36,000 clones, about 92% being singletons. Sequenced material: CD4+ T cells from peripheral blood mononuclear cells, taken after pregnancy. The receptors originated from a female donor with multiple sclerosis, enrolled in a pregnancy study. The CDR3 runs from the conserved cysteine through the conserved F or W. The D gene is left open where the match is weak. Only some rows state a clone size, as once, few, many or a class for expanded clones.

j_gene	abundance	d_gene	v_gene	CDR3aa	CDR3nt
TRBJ2-1	.	TRBD1	TRBV11-3	CASSSRQGDNEQFF	TGTGCCAGCAGCTCCCGACAGGGGGACAATGAGCAGTTCTTC
TRBJ2-5	.	TRBD2	TRBV9	CASSVSPGTSRETQYF	TGTGCCAGCAGCGTCAGTCCAGGGACTAGCAGAGAGACCCAGTACTTC
TRBJ1-1	.	.	TRBV14	CASSQDNFLSNTEAFF	TGTGCCAGCAGCCAAGATAATTTTTTAAGCAACACTGAAGCTTTCTTT
TRBJ2-7	once	TRBD1	TRBV6-5	CASRRDRGVYEQYF	TGTGCCAGCAGGCGGGACAGGGGTGTTTACGAGCAGTACTTC
TRBJ2-4	.	.	TRBV5-5	CASSLGGERAKNIQYF	TGTGCCAGCAGCTTGGGCGGGGAAAGGGCCAAAAACATTCAGTACTTC
TRBJ1-1	once	TRBD1	TRBV18	CASSPRQGGVTEAFF	TGTGCCAGCTCACCTCGACAGGGGGGGGTCACTGAAGCTTTCTTT
TRBJ2-7	.	.	TRBV7-6	CASSLGRDEQYF	TGTGCCAGCAGCTTAGGGAGGGACGAGCAGTACTTC
TRBJ2-2	.	TRBD1	TRBV7-2	CASSAGTVVTGELFF	TGTGCCAGCAGCGCCGGGACAGTTGTCACCGGGGAGCTGTTTTTT
TRBJ2-1	.	TRBD1	TRBV5-1	CASSPDRGTTYNEQFF	TGCGCCAGCAGCCCGGACAGGGGAACAACCTACAATGAGCAGTTCTTC
TRBJ1-2	.	.	TRBV4-1	CASSQDLNRINYGYTF	TGCGCCAGCAGCCAAGATCTTAACAGAATTAACTATGGCTACACCTTC
TRBJ1-1	.	TRBD1	TRBV10-3	CAIRNRGLNTEAFF	TGTGCCATCAGGAACAGGGGACTGAACACTGAAGCTTTCTTT
TRBJ1-4	.	TRBD1	TRBV11-2	CASSSRQGQLFF	TGTGCCAGCAGCTCCAGACAGGGCCAGCTGTTTTTT
TRBJ2-5	.	.	TRBV29-1	CSVASDVPSSGFSRETQYF	TGCAGCGTTGCGTCCGATGTACCTAGTTCGGGGTTCAGCCGGGAGACCCAGTACTTC
TRBJ1-2	.	.	TRBV10-2	CASTGGQSGYTF	TGCGCCAGCACCGGAGGACAGTCTGGCTACACCTTC
TRBJ2-7	.	TRBD1	TRBV11-2	CASSLGYEGARYEQYF	TGTGCCAGCAGCTTAGGCTACGAGGGGGCGAGGTACGAGCAGTACTTC
TRBJ2-7	once	TRBD2	TRBV5-4	CASSLNSGGSYEQYF	TGTGCCAGCAGCTTGAATAGCGGGGGCTCCTACGAGCAGTACTTC
TRBJ1-5	.	TRBD1	TRBV28	CASSFGTGAGKPQHF	TGTGCCAGCAGTTTCGGGACAGGGGCCGGCAAGCCCCAGCATTTT
TRBJ2-3	.	.	TRBV2	CASSEALTGADTQYF	TGTGCCAGCAGTGAAGCGCTTACGGGTGCAGATACGCAGTATTTT
TRBJ1-1	.	.	TRBV7-2	CASSLGWPMNTEAFF	TGTGCCAGCAGCTTAGGTTGGCCCATGAACACTGAAGCTTTCTTT
TRBJ2-7	.	.	TRBV27	CASSFLPYYEQYF	TGTGCCAGCAGTTTCCTCCCTTACTACGAGCAGTACTTC
TRBJ2-1	.	TRBD2	TRBV7-3	CASSSAGGYNEQFF	TGTGCCAGCAGTTCCGCGGGAGGATACAATGAGCAGTTCTTC
TRBJ1-2	few	TRBD1	TRBV4-3	CASSQDRTGAYGYTF	TGCGCCAGCAGCCAGGATCGGACAGGGGCGTATGGCTACACCTTC
TRBJ2-5	.	TRBD1	TRBV10-3	CAISGQGRETQYF	TGTGCCATCTCCGGACAGGGTAGGGAGACCCAGTACTTC
TRBJ2-1	.	TRBD2	TRBV7-3	CASSLTSGLAGVRNEQFF	TGTGCCAGCAGCTTAACCTCCGGACTAGCGGGAGTCCGCAATGAGCAGTTCTTC
TRBJ2-6	.	.	TRBV27	CASSLQGAGANVLTF	TGTGCCAGCAGTTTACAAGGAGCTGGGGCCAACGTCCTGACTTTC
TRBJ1-2	once	TRBD1	TRBV18	CASSPDRGYGYTF	TGTGCCAGCTCACCGGACAGGGGCTATGGCTACACCTTC